This T cell receptor (beta chain) comes out of a study of T cell repertoires in cytomegalovirus infection. The study, taken as a whole, reports: CMV-specific TCR beta clonotypes restricted by HLA-C were the ones dominating the ex vivo response.

About this clonotype: Its antigen is as yet unknown.

MiXCR, applied by TCRdb to the reads, yields one record per CDR3 protein. Of some 940,000 distinct CDR3 sequences detected, around 32% appear once; the ten largest clones hold about an eighth. The CDR3 sequence is 15 residues long. Looked up from germline, CDR1 is SEHNR and CDR2 is FQNEAQ (reference sequence). V dropped 4 bases and J dropped 4; count of bases not matched to a gene: 8. This sequence originates from a human donor in good health (CMV status not recorded). Some clones in this sample may be carry-over from other donors' samples. The material was cultured CD8+ T cells from PBMCs, obtained from culture after CMV antigen stimulation. The V and J genes are TRBV7-9 and TRBJ2-5, with 8 bases that match TRBD1. DNA of the CDR3: TGTGCCAGCAGCTCAAAGCAGGGGGCGGGAGAGACCCAGTACTTC. It is translated as CASSSKQGAGETQYF. The variable domain in full, with the rest retrieved from reference TRBV7-9 and TRBJ2-5, is DTGVSQNPRHKITKRGQNVTFRCDPISEHNRLYWYRQTLGQGPEFLTYFQNEAQLEKSRLLSDRFSAERPKGSFSTLEIQRTEQGDSAMYLCASSSKQGAGETQYFGPGTRLLVL.